This T cell receptor beta chain came from a study of graft-versus-host responses after intestinal transplantation. This CDR3 is built from 12 residues. Germline loops: CDR1 SGHDT, CDR2 YYEEEE. Trimming shortened V by 4 bases and J by 4 bases, and 8 bases separated the two germline ends. Graft-derived tissue was subjected to processing to liberate intraepithelial and lamina propria lymphocytes. Produced via immunoSEQ multiplex PCR; TCRdb's table is partial and in-frame only. The sample records approximately 15,000 clones, more than 65% being singletons. The input for sequencing was ileum tissue, taken roughly 27 days after intestinal transplant. The rearrangement links TRBV5-6 to TRBJ1-1; D is unclear. This receptor was identified in a human patient who received an intestinal transplant, so some T cells may come from the graft donor. CDR3 residues: CASSPGLTEAFF. CDR3 in DNA: TGTGCCAGCAGCCCCGGACTCACTGAAGCTTTCTTT.